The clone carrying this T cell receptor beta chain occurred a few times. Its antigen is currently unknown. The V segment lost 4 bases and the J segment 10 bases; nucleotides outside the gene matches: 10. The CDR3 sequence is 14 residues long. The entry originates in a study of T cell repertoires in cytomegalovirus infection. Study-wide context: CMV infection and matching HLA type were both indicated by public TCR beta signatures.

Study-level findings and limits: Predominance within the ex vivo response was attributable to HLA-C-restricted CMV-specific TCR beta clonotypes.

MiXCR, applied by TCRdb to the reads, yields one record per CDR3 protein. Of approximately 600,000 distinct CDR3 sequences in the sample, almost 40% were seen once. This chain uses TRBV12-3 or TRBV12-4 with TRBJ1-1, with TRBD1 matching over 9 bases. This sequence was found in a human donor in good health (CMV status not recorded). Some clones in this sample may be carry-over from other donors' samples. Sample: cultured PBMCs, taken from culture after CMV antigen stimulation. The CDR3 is CASSYRDRVDLAFF. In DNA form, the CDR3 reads TGTGCCAGCAGTTACCGGGACAGGGTCGATTTAGCTTTCTTT.